The 29 T cell receptor beta chains given below trace back to one sample, sequenced in a study of technical replicates of blood from several donors (dated by TCRdb to the late 2010s). Libraries were built with the immunoSEQ multiplex PCR assay. This is the immuneACCESS table as TCRdb keeps it, with only in-frame sequences that have V and J called. A part of the clones is gone; compared with another copy, unresolved V genes explain less than half, and the rest is unexplained. The sample yields 84,000 or so clones; 95% to 98% were counted once. The top ten clones comprise more than 0.15% of the sample. Specimen: T cells isolated from PBMCs. These receptors all stem from a human donor in good health.

The chain carries TRBV7-9 and TRBJ2-3; 8 nucleotides agree with TRBD2. V shed 4 bases, J shed 11 bases, and the junction held 14 bases outside the gene matches. The CDR3 runs to 15 residues. The germline gives CDR1 SEHNR, CDR2 FQNEAQ (reference sequence). The CDR3 DNA reads TGTGCCAGCAGCTGGCGGGGGCTAGCGGGCGGAAGGCAGTATTTT. Its protein is CASSWRGLAGGRQYF.

This chain links TRBV28 with TRBJ2-7; 7 bases line up with TRBD1. This CDR3 comprises 13 residues. V shed 3 bases, J shed 2 bases, and the junction held 1 base outside the gene matches. The germline V gene encodes CDR1 MDHEN and CDR2 SYDVKM. This CDR3 reads CASSFDRAYEQYF. CDR3 coding DNA: TGTGCCAGCAGTTTTGACAGGGCCTACGAGCAGTACTTC.

This chain links TRBV10-1 with TRBJ2-7; 7 nucleotides align to TRBD1. V shed 5 bases, J shed 6 bases, and the junction held 7 bases outside the gene matches. Germline CDR1 and CDR2: WNHNN and SYGVQD (reference sequence). CDR3 length: 13 residues. Here the CDR3 reads CASSLGQRTEQYF. In DNA form, the CDR3 reads TGCGCCAGCAGTTTGGGACAGCGGACCGAGCAGTACTTC.

V is TRBV7-9 and J is TRBJ2-1; D call uncertain. Trimming took 2 bases from V and 2 from J, leaving 10 bases between them. The germline gives CDR1 SEHNR, CDR2 FQNEAQ (reference sequence). This CDR3 is built from 15 residues. CDR3 protein: CASSLPHGTYNEQFF. CDR3 bases: TGTGCCAGCAGCTTACCACATGGTACCTACAATGAGCAGTTCTTC.

The chain joins TRBV5-4 to TRBJ2-7, with a weak D call TRBD2 (6 bases). CDR1 and CDR2 (germline): SGHNT, YYREEE (reference sequence). With 1 base removed from V and 5 bases from J, the gap between germline ends came to 13 bases. This CDR3 region has 14 residues. The CDR3 loop reads CASSLSGAVNEQYF. CDR3 in DNA: TGTGCCAGCAGCTTGTCGGGAGCTGTAAACGAGCAGTACTTC. Filled out from reference TRBV5-4 and TRBJ2-7, the complete variable domain reads ETGVTQSPTHLIKTRGQQVTLRCSSQSGHNTVSWYQQALGQGPQFIFQYYREEENGRGNFPPRFSGLQFPNYSSELNVNALELDDSALYLCASSLSGAVNEQYFGPGTRLTVT.

The gene calls are TRBV7-6 and TRBJ2-7, with TRBD1 matching over 7 bases. V was clipped by 5 bases and J by 5 bases; unmatched bases: 12. This CDR3 has 15 amino acids. Germline V gene sequence: CDR1 SGHVS, CDR2 FNYEAQ. CDR3 sequence (DNA): TGTGCCAGCAGCCAAGAACCAGGGGGTGGGAACGAGCAGTACTTC. As protein: CASSQEPGGGNEQYF.

V is TRBV21-1 and J is TRBJ1-1; the table calls TRBD1, which could not be checked here. TRBV21-1 is deemed a pseudogene. The CDR3 consists of 18 residues. The CDR3 sequence: CASSKGQCRGHMNTEAFF. CDR3 nucleotide sequence: TGTGCCAGCAGCAAAGGACAGTGTAGGGGGCACATGAACACTGAAGCTTTCTTT.

V is TRBV28 and J is TRBJ2-7; 9 bases align to TRBD1. J was trimmed by 4 bases and V by 6 bases; bases with no gene match: 10. The CDR3 extends over 15 amino acids. Germline V gives CDR1 MDHEN, CDR2 SYDVKM. For the CDR3, the DNA is TGTGCCAGCAGCGGGCAGCGGGGACAGGGATACGAGCAGTACTTC. It codes for CASSGQRGQGYEQYF.

The V and J genes are TRBV9 and TRBJ2-5, with a possible D match to TRBD1 (6 bases). The V gene lost 5 bases and the J gene lost 2 bases, with 13 bases spanning the gap. Germline assignment: CDR1 SGDLS and CDR2 YYNGEE. This CDR3 is built from 14 residues. Here the CDR3 DNA reads TGTGCCAGCAGTGCCGGGACACTGCAAGAGACCCAGTACTTC. Protein: CASSAGTLQETQYF.

V is TRBV29-1 and J is TRBJ1-3, with TRBD1 matching 8 bases. This CDR3 has 14 amino acids. Germline assignment: CDR1 SQVTM and CDR2 ANQGSEA. Trimming took 4 bases from V and 1 from J; bases not matched to a gene: 3. The CDR3 reads CSVGDRGSGNTIYF. The CDR3 DNA sequence: TGCAGCGTTGGAGACAGGGGATCTGGAAACACCATATATTTT.

This chain uses TRBV7-3 with TRBJ2-5; maybe TRBD2 (5 bases). Germline V gene sequence: CDR1 SGHTA, CDR2 FQGTGA. Trimming shortened V by 5 bases and J by 5 bases, and 15 bases separated the two germline ends. The CDR3 runs 14 residues. CDR3 loop: CASSTAVNPETQYF. CDR3 nucleotide sequence: TGTGCCAGCAGCACAGCGGTTAACCCCGAGACCCAGTACTTC.

The V call is TRBV4-1, the J call TRBJ2-7; tentatively, D is TRBD2 (5 bases). The V gene's germline CDR1 is MGHRA and CDR2 YSYEKL. V shed 6 bases and J shed 4 bases, with 19 bases lying between them. CDR3 size: 15 residues. The CDR3 loop is CASREGVGMGYEQYF. In nucleotides, the CDR3 is TGCGCCAGCAGAGAGGGAGTGGGTATGGGATACGAGCAGTACTTC.

This clone was seen just once. The chain uses TRBV11-2 and TRBJ2-2, with 7 bases that match TRBD2. The CDR3 is 16 amino acids. Losses at the gene ends were 7 bases for V and 4 bases for J; bases not matched to a gene: 12. Germline V gene data show CDR1 as SGHAT and CDR2 as FQNNGV. The CDR3 loop reads CASTGLWTSGTGELFF. CDR3 sequence (DNA): TGTGCCAGCACTGGCTTATGGACTAGTGGCACCGGGGAGCTGTTTTTT.

V and J are TRBV28 and TRBJ2-3; D is possibly TRBD2 (6 bases). Trimming stripped 5 bases from V and 0 bases from J, with 15 bases between. This CDR3 comprises 16 residues. CDR1 MDHEN and CDR2 SYDVKM come from the germline V gene. CDR3 in amino acids: CASSLSRSGSTDTQYF. CDR3 sequence (DNA): TGTGCCAGCAGTCTAAGTAGAAGCGGGAGCACAGATACGCAGTATTTT.

The chain joins TRBV7-3 to TRBJ2-5; 8 positions match TRBD1. From germline, CDR1 is SGHTA and CDR2 FQGTGA. The CDR3 contains 16 residues. Trimming cost V 1 base and J 5 bases; bases outside gene matches: 9. CDR3 sequence (DNA): TGTGCCAGCAGCTTAAATGGGGGACAGGTTCAGGAGACCCAGTACTTC. This codes for CASSLNGGQVQETQYF.

The rearrangement joins TRBV7-6 to TRBJ2-5; D unclear. This CDR3 spans 13 amino acids. Germline CDR1 and CDR2: SGHVS and FNYEAQ. V lost 5 bases and J 4 bases, leaving 11 bases between the germline ends. DNA of the CDR3: TGTGCCAGCAGCCCATTAGTCCGAGAGACCCAGTACTTC. It codes for CASSPLVRETQYF. Looking up the rest from reference TRBV7-6 and TRBJ2-5 gives the full variable domain: GAGVSQSPRYKVTKRGQDVALRCDPISGHVSLYWYRQALGQGPEFLTYFNYEAQQDKSGLPNDRFSAERPEGSISTLTIQRTEQRDSAMYRCASSPLVRETQYFGPGTRLLVL.

The J gene is TRBJ1-1, the V gene TRBV7-6; 7 bases match TRBD1. V dropped 5 bases and J dropped 2; count of bases not matched to a gene: 11. Germline-derived CDR1 and CDR2 are SGHVS and FNYEAQ. This CDR3 spans 16 amino acids. The CDR3 loop reads CASSQLGTATNTEAFF. The CDR3 nucleotides read TGTGCCAGCAGCCAATTGGGGACAGCGACAAACACTGAAGCTTTCTTT. The full variable domain, in which reference TRBV7-6 and TRBJ1-1 provide the parts outside the CDR3, is GAGVSQSPRYKVTKRGQDVALRCDPISGHVSLYWYRQALGQGPEFLTYFNYEAQQDKSGLPNDRFSAERPEGSISTLTIQRTEQRDSAMYRCASSQLGTATNTEAFFGQGTRLTVV.

The chain carries TRBV2 and TRBJ2-7; 7 nucleotides line up with TRBD1. CDR1 is SNHLY, CDR2 FYNNEI, per germline. This CDR3 region has 16 residues. V shed 6 bases, J shed 0 bases, and the junction held 11 bases outside the gene matches. The CDR3 region is CASSSTGAISSYEQYF. The CDR3 DNA sequence: TGTGCCAGCAGCAGTACAGGGGCGATTAGCTCCTACGAGCAGTACTTC.

This clone has only one observation. This chain links TRBV5-4 with TRBJ1-5; D remains unclear. The germline V gene has CDR1 SGHNT and CDR2 YYREEE (reference sequence). The CDR3 extends over 14 amino acids. Trimming cost V 0 bases and J 1 base, with 5 bases left between them. CDR3 amino acids: CASSLGQSNQPQHF. In DNA, the CDR3 is TGTGCCAGCAGCTTGGGGCAGAGCAATCAGCCCCAGCATTTT. Based on the CDR3 plus reference TRBV5-4 and TRBJ1-5, the full variable domain is ETGVTQSPTHLIKTRGQQVTLRCSSQSGHNTVSWYQQALGQGPQFIFQYYREEENGRGNFPPRFSGLQFPNYSSELNVNALELDDSALYLCASSLGQSNQPQHFGDGTRLSIL.

The J gene is TRBJ2-7, the V gene TRBV6-5; D ambiguous. This CDR3 contains 15 residues. The V gene's germline CDR1 is MNHEY and CDR2 SVGAGI. Trimming cost V 2 bases and J 6 bases, with 17 bases left between them. CDR3 loop: CASSYGRVNRREQYF. The CDR3 DNA is TGTGCCAGCAGTTACGGGCGCGTCAATCGGCGCGAGCAGTACTTC.

The chain recombines TRBV4-1 with TRBJ1-2, with D possibly being TRBD1 (6 bases). Between the trimmed V and J ends, which lost 4 bases and 8 bases, there was a span of 20 bases. Germline CDR1 MGHRA, CDR2 YSYEKL. This CDR3 is 15 amino acids long. This CDR3 is CASSRKEQGSDGYTF. DNA of the CDR3: TGCGCCAGCAGCCGCAAGGAACAGGGTTCCGACGGCTACACCTTC.

CDR3 sequence: CASSQAGGMNEQFF. The CDR3 bases are TGTGCCAGCAGCCAAGCGGGGGGGATGAATGAGCAGTTCTTC. This chain uses TRBV7-3 with TRBJ2-1, with 10 nucleotides matching TRBD2. The CDR3 runs 14 residues. Germline lookup yields CDR1 SGHTA and CDR2 FQGTGA. The V segment lost 5 bases and the J segment 7 bases; nucleotides outside the gene matches: 5.

The CDR3 here is CASSYRGAEAFF. As DNA, the CDR3 is TGTGCCAGCAGCTACAGGGGGGCTGAAGCTTTCTTT. The chain has TRBV11-1 and TRBJ1-1; 8 bases are shared with TRBD1. The CDR3 is made up of 12 amino acids. Losses at the gene ends were 4 bases for V and 6 bases for J; bases not matched to a gene: 1. Germline-derived CDR1 and CDR2 are SGHAT and FQDESV (reference sequence).

This chain connects TRBV5-6 to TRBJ2-3; the match to TRBD2 covers 9 bases. CDR1 and CDR2 (germline): SGHDT, YYEEEE. The CDR3 extends over 14 amino acids. The junction had 5 bases not matched to a gene; V was cut back by 4 bases and J by 5 bases. CDR3 region: CASSDPAGGDTQYF. DNA of the CDR3: TGTGCCAGCAGCGACCCAGCGGGGGGAGATACGCAGTATTTT.

This chain connects TRBV5-1 to TRBJ2-5, with D unclear. This CDR3 region has 14 residues. Trimming pared 0 bases from V and 2 bases from J, leaving 8 bases between. From germline, CDR1 is SGHRS and CDR2 YFSETQ. CDR3 nucleotide sequence: TGCGCCAGCAGCTTGGCCGGCAGGCAAGAGACCCAGTACTTC. It specifies CASSLAGRQETQYF.

V gene TRBV5-1 combines with J gene TRBJ2-7; 9 nucleotides line up with TRBD1. The CDR3 sequence is 14 residues long. Trimming removed 4 bases from V and 9 bases from J; junction bases left unmatched: 11. CDR1 SGHRS and CDR2 YFSETQ come from the germline V gene. CDR3 in DNA: TGCGCCAGCAGCGAACCGGGACAGGGAGGTGGGCAGTACTTC. It codes for CASSEPGQGGGQYF.

V gene TRBV5-1 combines with J gene TRBJ1-1; 8 positions agree with TRBD1. The V and J ends lost 3 bases and 2 bases, in that order; junction bases with no gene match: 6. Germline values: CDR1 SGHRS, CDR2 YFSETQ. The CDR3 is 15 amino acids. The CDR3 loop is CASSSLGQGNTEAFF. The CDR3 region has the DNA TGCGCCAGCAGCTCGCTAGGACAGGGAAACACTGAAGCTTTCTTT.

The V call is TRBV19, the J call TRBJ2-3; 10 bases line up with TRBD2. With V trimmed by 9 bases and J by 4 bases, 7 bases remained unmatched. Germline V gene lookup returns CDR1 LNHDA and CDR2 SQIVND (reference sequence). The CDR3 covers 14 residues. The CDR3, as DNA: TGTGCCAGCAGATTAGCGGGAGGAGCAGATACGCAGTATTTT. The encoded protein is CASRLAGGADTQYF. Looking up the rest from reference TRBV19 and TRBJ2-3 gives the full variable domain: DGGITQSPKYLFRKEGQNVTLSCEQNLNHDAMYWYRQDPGQGLRLIYYSQIVNDFQKGDIAEGYSVSREKKESFPLTVTSAQKNPTAFYLCASRLAGGADTQYFGPGTRLTVL.

This chain links TRBV21-1 with TRBJ1-5; the table's D call, TRBD1, was not checked against the DNA. TRBV21-1 counts as a pseudogene. There are 16 residues in the CDR3. The CDR3 DNA sequence: TGTGCCAGCACCGGGACAGGGCCCCAGCCGATAAGCAGGCGAGCTTTT. It encodes CASTGTGPQPISRRAF.